This paragraph reports one T cell receptor (beta chain). The antigen remains undetermined. The source of the sample is a study of T cell responses to AZD1222 COVID-19 vaccine. General study results and limits: The study found Spike-specific TCR breadth and depth rose after two AZD1222 doses. The number of AZD1222 recipients seropositive at baseline was only five or six.

Using immunoSEQ multiplex PCR, the repertoire was profiled, and TCRdb retains in-frame clones only, with some absent. The repertoire consists of under 150,000 clones, with 85% to 90% occurring once and the leading ten covering around 10%. The length of the CDR3 is 11 residues. The V end was cut by 1 base, the J end by 5 bases, with 1 base between. Germline lookup yields CDR1 LGHDT and CDR2 YNNKEL (reference sequence). Material: peripheral blood, obtained on day 0 of MenACWY control vaccination. The receptor's source is an adult in good health. This chain connects TRBV3-1 (or the pseudogene TRBV3-2) to TRBJ2-3, with no clear D. The DNA of the CDR3 is TGTGCCAGCAGCCAAGGAGATACGCAGTATTTT. This translates into CASSQGDTQYF.